The T cell receptor (beta chain) described here comes from a study of blood T cell repertoires in COVID-19. Across the study: Acute-phase and convalescent COVID-19 samples originated in the United States, Italy and Spain. Sample material is recorded as cDNA or gDNA derived from T cells, B-cell-depleted T cells, or PBMCs.

The authors' processing: Cell counts per sample came from amplifying reference gene primers. The assay was immunoSEQ multiplex PCR, and TCRdb's table has in-frame clones only and misses some. That table is the source of V, J and clone size, and D and trimming were worked out from the DNA. Of 140,000 or so clones in the sample, approximately 88% were seen once. CDR3 length: 13 amino acids. Unmatched junction bases numbered 8, after V lost 10 bases and J lost 4 bases. Looked up from germline, CDR1 is MGHRA and CDR2 is YSYEKL. Sequenced sample: peripheral blood. This sequence was found in a man aged 70 or older with acute or convalescent COVID-19. The genes are TRBV4-1 and TRBJ1-1; 8 bases fit TRBD1. CDR3 nucleotides: TGCGCCATCCGAGGACAGGGAGGCACTGAAGCTTTCTTT. Its protein product is CAIRGQGGTEAFF.